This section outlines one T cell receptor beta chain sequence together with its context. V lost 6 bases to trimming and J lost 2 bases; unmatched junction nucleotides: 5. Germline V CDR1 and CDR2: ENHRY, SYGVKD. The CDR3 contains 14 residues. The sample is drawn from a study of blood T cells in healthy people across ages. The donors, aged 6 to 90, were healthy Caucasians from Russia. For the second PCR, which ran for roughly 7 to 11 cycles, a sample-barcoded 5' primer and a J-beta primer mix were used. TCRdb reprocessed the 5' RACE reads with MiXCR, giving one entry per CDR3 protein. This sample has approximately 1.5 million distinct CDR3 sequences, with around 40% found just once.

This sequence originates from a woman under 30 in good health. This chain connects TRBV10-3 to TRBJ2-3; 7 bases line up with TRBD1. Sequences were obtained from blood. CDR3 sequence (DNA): TGTGCCATCAGCCGGGACAGCCACACAGATACGCAGTATTTT. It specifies CAISRDSHTDTQYF.